The 32 T cell receptor beta chains in this list originate from one sample, sequenced in a study of cytomegalovirus exposure and HLA in healthy donors (dated by TCRdb to between 2016 and 2019). The method behind the library was the immunoSEQ multiplex PCR assay. Entries here come from immuneACCESS through TCRdb and include only in-frame sequences with V and J called. Some clones fail to appear in such tables; in the studies checked, an unresolved V gene covers under half of the shortfall, and the cause of the remainder is unknown. A total of about 120,000 clones appear in this sample, under 90% of them only once. The ten largest clones represent approximately 2.3% of the sample. The sequenced sample was PBMCs. The receptors were sampled from a woman aged 25 to 39 in good health and CMV-seronegative.

The genes are TRBV6-4 and TRBJ1-6; no reliable D call. Trimming stripped 4 bases from V and 6 bases from J, with 10 bases between. This CDR3 has 14 amino acids. Germline CDR1 reads MRHNA; CDR2 reads SNTAGT. The CDR3 loop is CASSASAGNSPLHF. The CDR3 DNA reads as TGTGCCAGCAGTGCCAGCGCGGGTAATTCACCCCTCCACTTT.

The chain is built from TRBV20-1 and TRBJ1-1, with D hard to call. Germline V gene sequence: CDR1 DFQATT, CDR2 SNEGSKA (reference sequence). The CDR3 extends over 10 amino acids. Deletions cut 3 bases from V and 4 bases from J, with 3 bases between. The CDR3 protein is CSARATEAFF. The DNA of the CDR3 is TGCAGTGCTAGGGCCACTGAAGCTTTCTTT.

The V call is TRBV7-8, the J call TRBJ2-1; 8 bases agree with TRBD2. The CDR3 totals 12 residues. V gave up 8 bases and J gave up 8 bases; unmatched junction bases: 5. The V gene's germline CDR1 is SGHVS and CDR2 FQNEAQ. The CDR3 bases are TGTGCCAGCGGGAGCGGGGGAGATGAGCAGTTCTTC. Translated: CASGSGGDEQFF.

The gene calls are TRBV6-5 and TRBJ2-3; TRBD1 matches 7 bases. Germline-derived CDR1 and CDR2 are MNHEY and SVGAGI. CDR3 length equals 12 residues. Losses at the gene ends were 8 bases for V and 1 base for J; bases not matched to a gene: 0. CDR3 region: CASGTGTDTQYF. The CDR3 DNA follows: TGTGCCAGCGGGACAGGCACAGATACGCAGTATTTT.

The chain carries TRBV28 and TRBJ2-2, with 7 bases fitting TRBD1. The CDR3 is 13 amino acids. Germline lookup yields CDR1 MDHEN and CDR2 SYDVKM. The J segment lost 5 bases and the V segment lost 8 bases, leaving 5 bases of the junction unmatched. This chain's CDR3 is CASEQGRTGELFF. The CDR3 DNA reads TGTGCCAGCGAACAGGGGCGGACCGGGGAGCTGTTTTTT.

This chain connects TRBV11-2 to TRBJ1-1; D may be TRBD1 (5 bases). Between the trimmed V and J ends, which lost 3 bases and 6 bases, there was a span of 14 bases. Per germline, CDR1 SGHAT and CDR2 FQNNGV. This CDR3 region has 14 residues. The CDR3 coding sequence is TGTGCCAGCAGCTTGGAGGGGCTTTACGCTGAAGCTTTCTTT. It encodes CASSLEGLYAEAFF.

The CDR3, as DNA: TGTGCCAGCAGCTCCCAGGGACTAGCGGGGGGCACCTACAATGAGCAGTTCTTC. This gives the protein CASSSQGLAGGTYNEQFF. This sequence joins TRBV7-9 and TRBJ2-1, with 15 bases matching TRBD2. This CDR3 has 18 residues. The ends lost 4 bases at V and 2 bases at J; junction bases unmatched: 6. Germline assignment: CDR1 SEHNR and CDR2 FQNEAQ (reference sequence).

This chain uses TRBV5-1 with TRBJ2-7; perhaps TRBD1 as D (5 bases). Germline V lookup: CDR1 SGHRS, CDR2 YFSETQ. This CDR3 comprises 12 residues. The V and J ends lost 2 bases and 3 bases respectively, with 6 bases between them. The CDR3 here is CASSLGDYEQYF. The CDR3 nucleotides read TGCGCCAGCAGCTTAGGGGACTACGAGCAGTACTTC.

The J gene is TRBJ2-3, the V gene TRBV11-3, with D possibly matching TRBD2 (5 bases). The germline V gene encodes CDR1 SGHNT and CDR2 YENEEA. V shed 6 bases and J shed 4 bases, with 26 bases lying between them. The CDR3 runs to 18 residues. CDR3 nucleotide sequence: TGTGCCAGCAGTCCCCTCAGGCGTGTCGGGGTTGAAGCAGATACGCAGTATTTT. It is translated as CASSPLRRVGVEADTQYF. Supplemented by reference TRBV11-3 and TRBJ2-3, the full variable domain reads EAGVVQSPRYKIIEKKQPVAFWCNPISGHNTLYWYLQNLGQGPELLIRYENEEAVDDSQLPKDRFSAERLKGVDSTLKIQPAELGDSAVYLCASSPLRRVGVEADTQYFGPGTRLTVL.

The genes are TRBV5-1 and TRBJ1-1; D uncertain. There are 13 residues in the CDR3. V lost 0 bases and J lost 1, with 4 bases in between. CDR1 SGHRS and CDR2 YFSETQ come from the germline V gene. The CDR3 DNA sequence: TGCGCCAGCAGCTTGGCCGGGAACACTGAAGCTTTCTTT. This encodes CASSLAGNTEAFF.

This clone was recorded once. The CDR3 region has the DNA TGTGCCAGCAGAGAGACTAGCGGGGGGCCCCCAGATACGCAGTATTTT. It is translated as CASRETSGGPPDTQYF. This sequence joins TRBV2 and TRBJ2-3, with 13 bases matching TRBD2. Germline CDR1 SNHLY, CDR2 FYNNEI. V was clipped by 6 bases and J by 4 bases; unmatched bases: 7. The CDR3 has 16 amino acids.

CDR3 sequence: CASSDSLGLPTWNTEAFF. The DNA for the CDR3 is TGTGCCAGCAGTGACTCGTTGGGCCTGCCCACATGGAACACTGAAGCTTTCTTT. This rearrangement joins TRBV6-4 to TRBJ1-1; D uncertain. The CDR3 length is 18 residues. Germline V gene data show CDR1 as MRHNA and CDR2 as SNTAGT. V was cut by 0 bases and J by 1 base, with 18 bases left in between.

The rearrangement links TRBV14 to TRBJ2-7, with 7 bases lining up with TRBD1. This CDR3 has 14 residues. Germline CDR1 and CDR2: SGHDN and FVKESK. The junction had 7 bases not matched to a gene; V was cut back by 4 bases and J by 4 bases. The CDR3 reads CASSLGTEPYEQYF. Written as DNA, the CDR3 is TGTGCCAGCAGCCTAGGGACAGAACCTTACGAGCAGTACTTC.

The chain couples TRBV27 to TRBJ2-2; 15 bases match TRBD2. CDR1 MNHEY and CDR2 SMNVEV come from the germline V gene (reference sequence). The CDR3 sequence is 17 residues long. V lost 6 bases, J lost 4 bases, and 6 bases stayed unmatched. CDR3 sequence: CASRPRTSGGVTGELFF. In DNA, the CDR3 is TGTGCCAGCAGGCCCCGGACTAGCGGGGGGGTCACCGGGGAGCTGTTTTTT.

V and J are TRBV5-6 and TRBJ1-2; 7 bases align to TRBD1. CDR3 size: 15 residues. Germline CDR1 is SGHDT and CDR2 is YYEEEE. Trimming at V came to 0 bases and at J to 4 bases, leaving 6 bases not matched to a gene. In DNA form, the CDR3 reads TGTGCCAGCAGCTTGGCTTCAGGGACAGCCTATGGCTACACCTTC. This translates into CASSLASGTAYGYTF.

This CDR3 is CASSPPDRPYGYTF. The CDR3 DNA follows: TGCGCCAGCAGCCCCCCTGACAGACCATATGGCTACACCTTC. The V call is TRBV4-1, the J call TRBJ1-2, with D perhaps matching TRBD1 (5 bases). The V end was cut by 4 bases, the J end by 5 bases, with 14 bases between. The length of the CDR3 is 14 residues. Germline V gene sequence: CDR1 MGHRA, CDR2 YSYEKL.

V and J are TRBV19 and TRBJ1-4; 9 bases fit TRBD1. The length of the CDR3 is 18 residues. Trimming took 7 bases from V and 6 from J; bases not matched to a gene: 18. CDR1 is LNHDA, CDR2 SQIVND, per germline (reference sequence). The chain's CDR3 is CASKGDWDREGLDEKLFF. The CDR3 DNA follows: TGTGCCAGTAAGGGGGATTGGGACAGGGAAGGATTGGATGAAAAACTGTTTTTT. Variable domain in full (rest from reference TRBV19 and TRBJ1-4): DGGITQSPKYLFRKEGQNVTLSCEQNLNHDAMYWYRQDPGQGLRLIYYSQIVNDFQKGDIAEGYSVSREKKESFPLTVTSAQKNPTAFYLCASKGDWDREGLDEKLFFGSGTQLSVL.

V usage is TRBV7-2 and J usage is TRBJ1-1; TRBD1 matches at 9 bases. J lost 4 bases, V lost 6 bases, and 6 bases had no gene match. The germline V gene has CDR1 SGHTA and CDR2 FQGNSA. CDR3 size: 14 residues. The chain's CDR3 is CASRDRGDGTEAFF. In nucleotides, the CDR3 is TGTGCCAGCAGGGACAGGGGAGACGGCACTGAAGCTTTCTTT.

This chain uses TRBV19 with TRBJ2-2, with D unclear. The CDR3 totals 15 residues. Germline lookup yields CDR1 LNHDA and CDR2 SQIVND (reference sequence). V shed 3 bases and J shed 3 bases, with 11 bases lying between them. The CDR3 spells CASSIRNYDTGELFF. The CDR3 bases are TGTGCCAGTAGTATTCGGAACTACGACACCGGGGAGCTGTTTTTT.

V usage is TRBV6-1 and J usage is TRBJ2-7, with 7 bases lining up with TRBD1. Germline CDR1 MNHNS, CDR2 SASEGT. The CDR3 is 16 residues long. Unmatched junction bases numbered 9, after V lost 1 base and J lost 3 bases. CDR3 DNA: TGTGCCAGCAGTGAAGGGGGCAGGGGGTGGAACTACGAGCAGTACTTC. Residues: CASSEGGRGWNYEQYF.

The rearrangement links TRBV6-6 to TRBJ2-2, with 7 bases that match TRBD1. Germline V lookup: CDR1 MNHNY, CDR2 SVGAGI (reference sequence). The CDR3 has 16 residues. V was clipped by 6 bases and J by 4 bases; unmatched bases: 11. The CDR3: CASRDRQGTPTGELFF. CDR3 DNA: TGTGCCAGCAGGGACAGACAGGGAACCCCCACCGGGGAGCTGTTTTTT.

The chain is built from TRBV6-5 and TRBJ1-6; no reliable D call. Between the trimmed V and J ends, which lost 0 bases and 7 bases, there was a span of 10 bases. CDR1 and CDR2 from the germline V gene are MNHEY and SVGAGI. CDR3 length: 15 residues. The CDR3 here is CASSYSAGKNSPLHF. CDR3 DNA sequence: TGTGCCAGCAGTTACTCGGCGGGCAAGAATTCACCCCTCCACTTT.

J is TRBJ1-1 and V is TRBV9, with 10 bases lining up with TRBD1. CDR3 length equals 14 residues. J lost 4 bases, V lost 4 bases, and 4 bases had no gene match. Germline V gene sequence: CDR1 SGDLS, CDR2 YYNGEE. CDR3 loop: CASSKTGGVTEAFF. In DNA form, the CDR3 reads TGTGCCAGCAGCAAGACAGGGGGCGTCACTGAAGCTTTCTTT.

The chain carries TRBV6-5 and TRBJ2-7, with D possibly matching TRBD1 (6 bases). CDR1 and CDR2 (germline): MNHEY, SVGAGI. V was pared by 0 bases and J by 4 bases, with 16 bases between. This CDR3 comprises 16 residues. The chain's CDR3 is CASSYSWDISHYEQYF. CDR3 nucleotides: TGTGCCAGCAGTTACTCGTGGGACATATCCCATTACGAGCAGTACTTC.

The chain has TRBV30 and TRBJ1-1; D is unresolved. The CDR3 covers 15 residues. Trimming stripped 2 bases from V and 1 base from J, with 14 bases between. Per germline, CDR1 GTSNPN and CDR2 SVGIG (reference sequence). The CDR3 sequence is CAWSPPGNRNTEAFF. The CDR3 DNA reads TGTGCCTGGAGTCCCCCGGGGAATAGGAACACTGAAGCTTTCTTT.

The chain links TRBV7-3 to TRBJ2-7, with D possibly matching TRBD1 (5 bases). The V end lost 2 bases, the J end lost 3 bases, and 11 bases lay between the germline ends. CDR1 and CDR2 (germline): SGHTA, FQGTGA. The CDR3 totals 14 residues. CDR3 DNA sequence: TGTGCCAGCAGCTTAGGGCAGGGCAACTACGAGCAGTACTTC. It is translated as CASSLGQGNYEQYF.

The chain carries TRBV7-2 and TRBJ2-3, with 9 bases aligning to TRBD2. After removal of 5 bases from V and 4 bases from J, the junction contained 4 bases not matched to a gene. The V gene's germline CDR1 is SGHTA and CDR2 FQGNSA. The CDR3 length is 14 residues. This chain's CDR3 is CASSDSGGPDTQYF. In DNA form, the CDR3 reads TGTGCCAGCAGCGATAGCGGGGGCCCAGATACGCAGTATTTT.

CDR3 region: CASSLEGADYEQYF. Written as DNA, the CDR3 is TGCGCCAGCAGCTTGGAGGGGGCGGACTACGAGCAGTACTTC. The J gene is TRBJ2-7, the V gene TRBV5-1, with 7 bases matching TRBD1. This CDR3 is 14 amino acids long. CDR1 is SGHRS, CDR2 YFSETQ, per germline. With V trimmed by 0 bases and J by 3 bases, 3 bases remained unmatched.

The DNA of the CDR3 is TGTGCCAGCAGCCTGACAGGGGTTGCCCACTATGGCTACACCTTC. Translation gives CASSLTGVAHYGYTF. The genes are TRBV9 and TRBJ1-2, with TRBD1 matching 8 bases. This CDR3 spans 15 amino acids. Per the germline V gene, CDR1 is SGDLS and CDR2 is YYNGEE. Trimming at V came to 4 bases and at J to 3 bases, leaving 8 bases not matched to a gene.

The V call is TRBV5-5, the J call TRBJ2-7, with TRBD1 matching 8 bases. Germline V gene sequence: CDR1 SGHKS, CDR2 YYEKEE (reference sequence). The CDR3 runs to 16 residues. Unmatched junction bases numbered 8, after V lost 3 bases and J lost 0 bases. The CDR3 DNA reads as TGTGCCAGCAGCTCCCAGGACAGGGACGGCTCCTACGAGCAGTACTTC. As protein: CASSSQDRDGSYEQYF.

This clone was picked up one time. V gene TRBV14 combines with J gene TRBJ2-1; 8 positions agree with TRBD2. V was pared by 4 bases and J by 6 bases, with 14 bases of the junction left unmatched. Germline V gene lookup returns CDR1 SGHDN and CDR2 FVKESK. This CDR3 has 17 amino acids. CDR3 amino acids: CASSPRLRSGGLNEQFF. CDR3 nucleotides: TGTGCCAGCAGCCCGCGCTTGAGGAGCGGGGGCCTCAATGAGCAGTTCTTC.

CDR3 coding DNA: TGCGCCAGCAGCTTGGCCGGGACTAGCGTCAGAAATGAGCAGTTCTTC. This gives the protein CASSLAGTSVRNEQFF. This rearrangement joins TRBV5-1 to TRBJ2-1; 10 bases are shared with TRBD2. Germline CDR1 SGHRS, CDR2 YFSETQ. With 0 bases clipped from V and 7 bases from J, the junction kept 7 bases outside the gene matches. This CDR3 comprises 16 residues.